The next 27 T cell receptor beta chains were all read from a single sample in a study of cytomegalovirus exposure and HLA in healthy donors. TCRdb's copy holds only in-frame clones and misses some; the assay was immunoSEQ multiplex PCR. The table lists about 160,000 clones, about 88% of them singletons. The specimen sequenced was PBMCs. These receptors came from a woman aged 18-30 years in good health and CMV-seronegative.

The V and J genes are TRBV5-5 and TRBJ2-7, with 12 bases that match TRBD2. This CDR3 spans 17 amino acids. The V gene end was trimmed by 0 bases and the J gene end by 2 bases; junction bases not matched to a gene: 6. CDR1 SGHKS and CDR2 YYEKEE come from the germline V gene (reference sequence). The CDR3 spells CASSLGLAGAGAYEQYF. DNA of the CDR3: TGTGCCAGCAGCTTGGGACTAGCGGGAGCCGGAGCCTACGAGCAGTACTTC.

The gene calls are TRBV7-9 and TRBJ2-3; TRBD1 matches 7 bases. Germline trimming cut 2 bases from V and 0 bases from J; bases unmatched to any gene: 2. Germline V gene lookup returns CDR1 SEHNR and CDR2 FQNEAQ (reference sequence). The CDR3 consists of 15 residues. The CDR3 coding sequence is TGTGCCAGCAGCTTAAGGGACAGAAGCACAGATACGCAGTATTTT. Its protein product is CASSLRDRSTDTQYF.

The gene calls are TRBV19 and TRBJ1-1; 7 bases line up with TRBD1. Germline loops: CDR1 LNHDA, CDR2 SQIVND (reference sequence). Losses at the gene ends were 5 bases for V and 5 bases for J; bases not matched to a gene: 8. This CDR3 has 14 residues. The CDR3 coding sequence is TGTGCCAGTAGTCGAGACAGGGCCGGTACTGAAGCTTTCTTT. It specifies CASSRDRAGTEAFF.

The chain is built from TRBV5-1 and TRBJ1-2; 7 nucleotides align to TRBD1. Germline lookup yields CDR1 SGHRS and CDR2 YFSETQ. The CDR3 loop spans 16 amino acids. V dropped 6 bases and J dropped 1; count of bases not matched to a gene: 12. CDR3 DNA: TGCGCCAGCACACCCTCCGGGACAGTCTATAACTATGGCTACACCTTC. Its protein is CASTPSGTVYNYGYTF.

This clone has just one count. The chain uses TRBV6-5 and TRBJ1-1, with D unclear. Looked up from germline, CDR1 is MNHEY and CDR2 is SVGAGI. V lost 0 bases, J lost 8 bases, and 13 bases lay in between. The CDR3 has 14 amino acids. For the CDR3, the DNA is TGTGCCAGCAGTTACTCATCGGGGTTGGGGGAAGCTTTCTTT. It yields the protein CASSYSSGLGEAFF.

J is TRBJ2-6 and V is TRBV10-3; TRBD1 might be the D (6 bases). V was shortened by 7 bases and J by 4 bases, with 23 bases between the two germline ends. Germline CDR1 is ENHRY and CDR2 is SYGVKD. The CDR3 has 18 amino acids. The CDR3 spells CAIKSGQGSAMGANVLTF. The CDR3 DNA sequence: TGTGCCATCAAGTCAGGGCAGGGGAGTGCTATGGGGGCCAACGTCCTGACTTTC.

This chain joins TRBV12-5 and TRBJ2-7; D perhaps matches TRBD1 (5 bases). Germline CDR1 and CDR2: LGHNT and FRNRAP. The CDR3 totals 17 residues. V was cut by 7 bases and J by 5 bases, with 27 bases left in between. The CDR3 region is CASAGANRQRPRNEQYF. The CDR3 DNA sequence: TGTGCTAGTGCCGGAGCCAACCGACAGCGTCCTCGGAACGAGCAGTACTTC.

The chain links TRBV30 to TRBJ1-1, with unresolved D. Germline V gene sequence: CDR1 GTSNPN, CDR2 SVGIG (reference sequence). There are 10 residues in the CDR3. Between the trimmed V and J ends, which lost 5 bases and 3 bases, there was a span of 4 bases. The CDR3 nucleotides are TGTGCCTGGCTCTACACTGAAGCTTTCTTT. The encoded protein is CAWLYTEAFF.

The chain recombines TRBV6-5 with TRBJ2-1; D is possibly TRBD2 (5 bases). Germline-derived CDR1 and CDR2 are MNHEY and SVGAGI. The CDR3 has 14 amino acids. V was pared by 0 bases and J by 8 bases, with 11 bases between. In nucleotides, the CDR3 is TGTGCCAGCAGTTACTCCGACTGGGGAGATGAGCAGTTCTTC. Translating it yields CASSYSDWGDEQFF.

J is TRBJ1-1 and V is TRBV10-2; D perhaps matches TRBD1 (6 bases). Trimming took off 3 bases at V and 0 bases at J, with 14 bases between the two ends. Per germline, CDR1 WSHSY and CDR2 SAAADI. The CDR3 runs 16 residues. CDR3 residues: CASSEARGYMNTEAFF. Written as DNA, the CDR3 is TGCGCCAGCAGTGAAGCCAGGGGCTACATGAACACTGAAGCTTTCTTT.

As DNA, the CDR3 is TGCAGCGTCGGGACATCAACTAACTATGGCTACACCTTC. This codes for CSVGTSTNYGYTF. This chain joins TRBV29-1 and TRBJ1-2; D might be TRBD1 (6 bases). Trimming left V 6 bases short and J 0 bases short, with 11 bases between. The CDR3 contains 13 residues. Germline lookup yields CDR1 SQVTM and CDR2 ANQGSEA.

This clone has more than one count but fewer than ten. This chain connects TRBV2 to TRBJ2-7, with a possible D match to TRBD2 (6 bases). This CDR3 contains 14 residues. Germline V CDR1 and CDR2: SNHLY, FYNNEI. V lost 9 bases and J lost 2, with 17 bases in between. As DNA, the CDR3 is TGTGCCAGAGCCCGGAGGGCAGCCGCCTACGAGCAGTACTTC. Its translation is CARARRAAAYEQYF.

The rearrangement joins TRBV14 to TRBJ1-2; the D is unclear. Germline V gives CDR1 SGHDN, CDR2 FVKESK. Trimming cost V 1 base and J 5 bases, with 11 bases left between them. This CDR3 has 14 residues. The CDR3 region is CASSQVGSGYGYTF. The CDR3 DNA sequence: TGTGCCAGCAGCCAAGTCGGTTCAGGATATGGCTACACCTTC.

The CDR3 region has the DNA TGTGCCAGCAGCTTAATACAAGGGGGCAAAGAGACCCAGTACTTC. Translated, it gives CASSLIQGGKETQYF. The gene calls are TRBV7-9 and TRBJ2-5, with 7 bases fitting TRBD1. Germline values: CDR1 SEHNR, CDR2 FQNEAQ (reference sequence). V lost 2 bases and J lost 3; bases outside the gene matches: 6. This CDR3 has 15 amino acids.

The CDR3 DNA is TGTGCCACTACGACTACTTTACAGGGTCTGGATACGCAGTATTTT. This sequence encodes CATTTTLQGLDTQYF. V usage is TRBV27 and J usage is TRBJ2-3, with a tentative D call TRBD1 (6 bases). This CDR3 comprises 15 residues. CDR1 and CDR2 from the germline V gene are MNHEY and SMNVEV (reference sequence). The V and J ends lost 10 bases and 6 bases respectively, with 23 bases between them.

This clone was seen just once. The rearrangement uses TRBV19 and TRBJ1-2; D is uncertain. The germline V gene has CDR1 LNHDA and CDR2 SQIVND (reference sequence). The CDR3 contains 14 residues. The germline V and J ends were trimmed by 4 bases and 4 bases, with 13 bases remaining between them. The CDR3 DNA sequence: TGTGCCAGTAGTAATCCTCAGCGGTTCTATGGCTACACCTTC. This codes for CASSNPQRFYGYTF.

V and J are TRBV11-2 and TRBJ2-2; TRBD2 might be the D (7 bases). CDR3 length equals 15 residues. V was cut by 8 bases and J by 0 bases, with 13 bases left in between. The germline CDR1 and CDR2 sequences are SGHAT and FQNNGV. The CDR3 sequence: CASVWRGPNTGELFF. The CDR3, as DNA: TGTGCCAGCGTCTGGCGGGGGCCGAACACCGGGGAGCTGTTTTTT. Full variable domain (outside the CDR3, taken from reference TRBV11-2 and TRBJ2-2): EAGVAQSPRYKIIEKRQSVAFWCNPISGHATLYWYQQILGQGPKLLIQFQNNGVVDDSQLPKDRFSAERLKGVDSTLKIQPAKLEDSAVYLCASVWRGPNTGELFFGEGSRLTVL.

V is TRBV18 and J is TRBJ2-7; tentatively, D is TRBD2 (5 bases). The germline CDR1 and CDR2 sequences are KGHSH and LQKENI. This CDR3 region has 12 residues. V gave up 9 bases and J gave up 5 bases, with 14 bases separating them. The CDR3 DNA is TGTGCCAGTCGCGGTGGAGGCGACGAGCAGTACTTC. Translation gives CASRGGGDEQYF.

V usage is TRBV9 and J usage is TRBJ1-2; 9 bases map to TRBD1. This CDR3 region has 14 residues. The ends lost 0 bases at V and 4 bases at J; junction bases unmatched: 1. Per germline, CDR1 SGDLS and CDR2 YYNGEE. CDR3 nucleotide sequence: TGTGCCAGCAGCGTAGACAGGGGGCCCTATGGCTACACCTTC. It encodes CASSVDRGPYGYTF. Variable domain in full (rest from reference TRBV9 and TRBJ1-2): DSGVTQTPKHLITATGQRVTLRCSPRSGDLSVYWYQQSLDQGLQFLIQYYNGEERAKGNILERFSAQQFPDLHSELNLSSLELGDSALYFCASSVDRGPYGYTFGSGTRLTVV.

This chain connects TRBV7-8 to TRBJ2-7, with 12 bases that match TRBD2. Germline CDR1 and CDR2: SGHVS and FQNEAQ. With V trimmed by 4 bases and J by 1 base, 2 bases remained unmatched. This CDR3 has 15 amino acids. The CDR3 nucleotides read TGTGCCAGCAGCTCTAGCGGGGGGGCGTCCTACGAGCAGTACTTC. Translation gives CASSSSGGASYEQYF.

The chain carries TRBV15 and TRBJ2-1, with TRBD1 identical over 8 bases. This CDR3 comprises 15 residues. Germline CDR1 is LNHNV and CDR2 is YYDKDF (reference sequence). J lost 5 bases, V lost 1 base, and 4 bases had no gene match. The CDR3 sequence: CATSRAGGADNEQFF. CDR3 DNA: TGTGCCACCAGCAGAGCAGGGGGCGCGGACAATGAGCAGTTCTTC.

The chain uses TRBV19 and TRBJ1-5; 7 bases match TRBD1. The V and J ends lost 1 base and 1 base, in that order; junction bases with no gene match: 1. CDR3 length: 15 residues. Per the germline V gene, CDR1 is LNHDA and CDR2 is SQIVND (reference sequence). CDR3 bases: TGTGCCAGTAGTATAGGACAGGGCAGCAATCAGCCCCAGCATTTT. Protein product: CASSIGQGSNQPQHF.

The chain uses TRBV7-2 and TRBJ1-1; possible D gene TRBD1, 5 bases. This CDR3 region has 15 residues. V was cut by 1 base and J by 4 bases, with 13 bases left in between. Germline CDR1 is SGHTA and CDR2 is FQGNSA. CDR3 bases: TGTGCCAGCAGCTTAGGGGCGGGGGAGGCCACTGAAGCTTTCTTT. Translated, it gives CASSLGAGEATEAFF.

The chain combines TRBV6-4 with TRBJ2-2; TRBD2 matches at 9 bases. CDR1 and CDR2 from the germline V gene are MRHNA and SNTAGT. The CDR3 sequence is 15 residues long. Germline trimming cut 6 bases from V and 1 base from J; bases unmatched to any gene: 3. As DNA, the CDR3 is TGTGCCAGCAGGCGGACTAGCGAGAACACCGGGGAGCTGTTTTTT. Translating it yields CASRRTSENTGELFF.

The rearrangement joins TRBV13 to TRBJ2-3, with TRBD2 identical over 15 bases. The germline CDR1 and CDR2 sequences are PRHDT and FYEKMQ (reference sequence). CDR3 size: 19 residues. Unmatched junction bases numbered 13, after V lost 4 bases and J lost 5 bases. The CDR3 bases are TGTGCCAGCAGCTCTCCAACGGGACTAGCGGGAGGTTCTGTAGATACGCAGTATTTT. Its protein product is CASSSPTGLAGGSVDTQYF.

The V gene is TRBV7-2, the J gene TRBJ2-3; TRBD2 aligns across 10 bases. The CDR3 contains 16 residues. V dropped 7 bases and J dropped 5; count of bases not matched to a gene: 12. Germline CDR1 and CDR2: SGHTA and FQGNSA. The CDR3 protein is CASTVGGLAYGDTQYF. The CDR3 DNA sequence: TGTGCCAGCACCGTCGGGGGACTAGCGTACGGAGATACGCAGTATTTT.

Only one count was recorded for this clone. The CDR3, as DNA: TGTGCCAGCAGTGAAGGGGGGGTTGGCTACACCTTC. As protein: CASSEGGVGYTF. V and J are TRBV6-5 and TRBJ1-2; perhaps TRBD1 as D (6 bases). Trimming stripped 5 bases from V and 7 bases from J, with 11 bases between. There are 12 residues in the CDR3. Looked up from germline, CDR1 is MNHEY and CDR2 is SVGAGI.